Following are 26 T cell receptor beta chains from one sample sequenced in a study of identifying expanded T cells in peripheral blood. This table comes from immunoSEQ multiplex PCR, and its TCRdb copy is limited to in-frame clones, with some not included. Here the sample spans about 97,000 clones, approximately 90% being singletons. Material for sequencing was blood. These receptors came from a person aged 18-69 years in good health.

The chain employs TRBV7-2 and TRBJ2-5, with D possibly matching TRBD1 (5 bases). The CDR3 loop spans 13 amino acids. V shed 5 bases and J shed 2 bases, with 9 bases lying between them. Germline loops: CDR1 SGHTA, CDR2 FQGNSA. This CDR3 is CASSPRQQETQYF. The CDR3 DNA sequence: TGTGCCAGCAGCCCAAGACAGCAAGAGACCCAGTACTTC.

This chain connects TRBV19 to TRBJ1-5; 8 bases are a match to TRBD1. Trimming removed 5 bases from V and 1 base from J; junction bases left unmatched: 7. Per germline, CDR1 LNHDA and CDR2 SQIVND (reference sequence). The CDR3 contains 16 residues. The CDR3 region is CASSLRTGRSNQPQHF. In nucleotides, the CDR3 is TGTGCCAGTAGTTTGAGGACAGGGAGGAGCAATCAGCCCCAGCATTTT.

The CDR3 bases are TGTGCCAGCAGTGGGGGGAGTCGCCCCTACGAGCAGTACTTC. This codes for CASSGGSRPYEQYF. The chain links TRBV9 to TRBJ2-7; TRBD2 is a possible D gene (6 bases). The CDR3 covers 14 residues. Trimming removed 5 bases from V and 2 bases from J, with 14 bases in between. CDR1 and CDR2 from the germline V gene are SGDLS and YYNGEE.

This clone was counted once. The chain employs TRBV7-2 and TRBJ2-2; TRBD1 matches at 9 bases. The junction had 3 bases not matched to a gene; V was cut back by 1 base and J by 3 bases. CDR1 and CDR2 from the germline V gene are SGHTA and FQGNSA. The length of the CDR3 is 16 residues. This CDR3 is CASSLGGQGHTGELFF. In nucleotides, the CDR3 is TGTGCCAGCAGCTTAGGGGGACAGGGCCACACCGGGGAGCTGTTTTTT.

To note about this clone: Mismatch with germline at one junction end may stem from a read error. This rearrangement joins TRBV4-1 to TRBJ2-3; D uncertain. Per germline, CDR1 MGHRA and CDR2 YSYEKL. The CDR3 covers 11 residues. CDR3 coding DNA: TGCGCCAGCAGCCAAGGGGATACGAAGTATTTT. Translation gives CASSQGDTKYF.

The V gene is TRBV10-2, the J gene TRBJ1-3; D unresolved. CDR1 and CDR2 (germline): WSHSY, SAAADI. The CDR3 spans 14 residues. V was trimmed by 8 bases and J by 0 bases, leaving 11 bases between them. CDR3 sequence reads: CASSSGSSGNTIYF. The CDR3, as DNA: TGCGCCAGCTCCTCTGGGAGCTCTGGAAACACCATATATTTT.

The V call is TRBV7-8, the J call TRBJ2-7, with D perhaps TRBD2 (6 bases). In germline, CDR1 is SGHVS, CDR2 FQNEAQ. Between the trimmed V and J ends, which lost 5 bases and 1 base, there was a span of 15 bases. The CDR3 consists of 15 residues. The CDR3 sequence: CASSEPGVGSYEQYF. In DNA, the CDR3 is TGTGCCAGCAGCGAGCCGGGGGTGGGGTCCTACGAGCAGTACTTC.

The CDR3 spells CASSPYGETQYF. The CDR3 nucleotides are TGTGCCAGCTCACCATATGGGGAGACCCAGTACTTC. The rearrangement uses TRBV18 and TRBJ2-5; no reliable D call. The CDR3 is made up of 12 amino acids. V dropped 2 bases and J dropped 5 bases, with 6 bases sitting between them. Germline lookup yields CDR1 KGHSH and CDR2 LQKENI.

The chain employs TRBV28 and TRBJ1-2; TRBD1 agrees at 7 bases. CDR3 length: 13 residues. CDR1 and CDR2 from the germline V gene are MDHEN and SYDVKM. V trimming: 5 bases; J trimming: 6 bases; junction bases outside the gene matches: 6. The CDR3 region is CASSTQGKDGYTF. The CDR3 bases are TGTGCCAGCAGTACACAGGGGAAGGATGGCTACACCTTC.

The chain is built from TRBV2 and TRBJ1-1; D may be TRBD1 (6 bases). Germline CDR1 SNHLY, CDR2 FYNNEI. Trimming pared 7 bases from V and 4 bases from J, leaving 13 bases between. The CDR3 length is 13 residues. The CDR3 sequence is CASIIGQTTEAFF. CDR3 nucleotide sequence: TGTGCCAGCATCATAGGACAGACCACTGAAGCTTTCTTT.

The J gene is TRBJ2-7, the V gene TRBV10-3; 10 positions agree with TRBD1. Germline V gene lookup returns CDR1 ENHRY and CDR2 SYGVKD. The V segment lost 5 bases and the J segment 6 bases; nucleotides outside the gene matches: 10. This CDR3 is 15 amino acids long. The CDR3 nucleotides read TGTGCCATCAGTAAGACAGGGGGCGCGAGTCCCGAGCAGTACTTC. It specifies CAISKTGGASPEQYF.

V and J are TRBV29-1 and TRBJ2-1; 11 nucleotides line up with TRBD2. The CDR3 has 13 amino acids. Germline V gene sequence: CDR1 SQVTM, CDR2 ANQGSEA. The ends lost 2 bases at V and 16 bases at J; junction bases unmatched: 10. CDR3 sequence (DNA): TGCAGCGTTGAATCTCCTACTAGCGGGGGAAGTTTCTTC. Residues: CSVESPTSGGSFF.

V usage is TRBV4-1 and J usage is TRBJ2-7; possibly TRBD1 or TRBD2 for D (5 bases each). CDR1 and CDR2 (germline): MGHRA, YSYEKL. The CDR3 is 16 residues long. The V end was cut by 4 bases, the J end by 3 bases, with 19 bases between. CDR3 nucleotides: TGCGCCAGCAGCCGAGAATCGTTTGGGGCGGGCTACGAGCAGTACTTC. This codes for CASSRESFGAGYEQYF.

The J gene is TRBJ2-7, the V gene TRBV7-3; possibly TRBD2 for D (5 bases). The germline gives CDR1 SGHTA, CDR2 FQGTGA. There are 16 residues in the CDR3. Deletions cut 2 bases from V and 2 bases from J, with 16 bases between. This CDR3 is CASSLRGLNEAYEQYF. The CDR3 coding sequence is TGTGCCAGCAGCTTACGGGGTCTTAACGAAGCCTACGAGCAGTACTTC.

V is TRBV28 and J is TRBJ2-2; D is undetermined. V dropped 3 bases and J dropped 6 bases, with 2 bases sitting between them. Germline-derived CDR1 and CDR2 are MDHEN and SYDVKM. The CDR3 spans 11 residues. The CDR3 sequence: CASSFSGELFF. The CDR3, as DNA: TGTGCCAGCAGTTTCTCCGGGGAGCTGTTTTTT.

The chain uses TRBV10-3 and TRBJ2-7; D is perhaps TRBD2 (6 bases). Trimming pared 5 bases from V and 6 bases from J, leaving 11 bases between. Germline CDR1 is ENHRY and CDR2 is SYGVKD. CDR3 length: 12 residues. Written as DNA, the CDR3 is TGTGCCATCAGTATGGGGGGATTCGAGCAGTACTTC. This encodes CAISMGGFEQYF.

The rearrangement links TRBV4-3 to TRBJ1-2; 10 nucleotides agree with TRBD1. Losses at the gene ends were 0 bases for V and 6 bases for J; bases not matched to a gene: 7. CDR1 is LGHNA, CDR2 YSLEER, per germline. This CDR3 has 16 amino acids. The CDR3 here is CASSQDETGTGDGYTF. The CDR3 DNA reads TGCGCCAGCAGCCAAGACGAAACCGGGACAGGGGATGGCTACACCTTC.

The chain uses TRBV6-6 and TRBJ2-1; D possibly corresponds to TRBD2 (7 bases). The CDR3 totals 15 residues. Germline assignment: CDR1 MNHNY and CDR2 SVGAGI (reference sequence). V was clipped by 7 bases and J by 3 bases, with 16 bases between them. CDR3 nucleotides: TGTGCCAGCAAAGGGGGGGCAGCCCTCTACAATGAGCAGTTCTTC. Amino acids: CASKGGAALYNEQFF.

CDR3 nucleotides: TGTGCCAGTAGTACCCCAGGCGATACGCAGTATTTT. It is translated as CASSTPGDTQYF. The chain recombines TRBV19 with TRBJ2-3; no clear D gene. V shed 4 bases and J shed 6 bases, with 8 bases lying between them. The CDR3 contains 12 residues. The germline V gene encodes CDR1 LNHDA and CDR2 SQIVND (reference sequence).

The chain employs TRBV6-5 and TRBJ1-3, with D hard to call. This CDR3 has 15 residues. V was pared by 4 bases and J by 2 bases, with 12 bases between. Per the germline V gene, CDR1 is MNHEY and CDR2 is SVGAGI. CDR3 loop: CASSSDPATGNTIYF. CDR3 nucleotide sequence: TGTGCCAGCAGTTCAGACCCCGCCACTGGAAACACCATATATTTT.

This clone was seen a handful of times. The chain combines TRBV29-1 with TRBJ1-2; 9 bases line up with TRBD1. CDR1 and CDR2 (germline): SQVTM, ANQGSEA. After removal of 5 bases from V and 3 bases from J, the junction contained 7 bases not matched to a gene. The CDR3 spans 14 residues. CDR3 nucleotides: TGCAGCGTTCCTCCGGGACAGGGACACTATGGCTACACCTTC. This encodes CSVPPGQGHYGYTF.

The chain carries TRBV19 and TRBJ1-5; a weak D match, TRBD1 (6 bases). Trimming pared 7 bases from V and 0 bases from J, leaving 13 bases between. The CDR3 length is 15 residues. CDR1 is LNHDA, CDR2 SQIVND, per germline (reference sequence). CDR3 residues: CASTPDRTSNQPQHF. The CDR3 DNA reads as TGTGCCAGTACCCCAGACAGGACTAGCAATCAGCCCCAGCATTTT.

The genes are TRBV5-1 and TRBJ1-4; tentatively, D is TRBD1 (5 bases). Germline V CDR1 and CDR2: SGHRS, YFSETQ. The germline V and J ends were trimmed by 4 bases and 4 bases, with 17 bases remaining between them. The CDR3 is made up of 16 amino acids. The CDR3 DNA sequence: TGCGCCAGCAGCCCTGGAGCAGGGAGATTTAATGAAAAACTGTTTTTT. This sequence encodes CASSPGAGRFNEKLFF.

CDR3 residues: CATSRDLVYEQYF. In nucleotides, the CDR3 is TGTGCCACCAGCAGAGATCTAGTCTACGAGCAGTACTTC. The J gene is TRBJ2-7, the V gene TRBV15, with no clear D. Germline CDR1 is LNHNV and CDR2 is YYDKDF (reference sequence). The CDR3 runs to 13 residues. With 0 bases removed from V and 3 bases from J, the gap between germline ends came to 6 bases.

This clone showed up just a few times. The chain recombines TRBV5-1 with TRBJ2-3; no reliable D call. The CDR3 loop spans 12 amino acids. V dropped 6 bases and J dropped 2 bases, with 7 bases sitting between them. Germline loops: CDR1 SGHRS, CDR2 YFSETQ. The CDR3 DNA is TGCGCCAGCACCGCTAACACAGATACGCAGTATTTT. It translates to CASTANTDTQYF.

The CDR3 DNA reads TGTGCCTGGAGTTCGACTTTCTACGAGCAGTACTTC. This gives the protein CAWSSTFYEQYF. The V and J genes are TRBV30 and TRBJ2-7, with D unclear. V lost 2 bases to trimming and J lost 3 bases, with 8 bases between them. This CDR3 has 12 amino acids. The germline gives CDR1 GTSNPN, CDR2 SVGIG (reference sequence).